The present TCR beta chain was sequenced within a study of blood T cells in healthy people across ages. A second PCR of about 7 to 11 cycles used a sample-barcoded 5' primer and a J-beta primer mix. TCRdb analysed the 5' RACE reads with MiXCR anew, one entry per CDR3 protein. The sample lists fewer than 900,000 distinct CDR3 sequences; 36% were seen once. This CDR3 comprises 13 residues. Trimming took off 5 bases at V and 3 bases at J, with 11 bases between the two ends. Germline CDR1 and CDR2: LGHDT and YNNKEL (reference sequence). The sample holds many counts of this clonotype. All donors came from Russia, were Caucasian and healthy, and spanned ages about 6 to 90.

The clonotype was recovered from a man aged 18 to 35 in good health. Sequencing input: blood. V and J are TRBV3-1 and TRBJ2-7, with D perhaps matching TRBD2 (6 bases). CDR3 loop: CASSSPGSYEQYF. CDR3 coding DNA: TGTGCCAGCAGCAGTCCCGGGAGCTACGAGCAGTACTTC.